This TCR beta chain was documented in a study of beta chain features in type 1 diabetes. The study's findings and limits: Any HLA-type effect on TCRB rearrangement remained unresolved here. Reads derived from cDNA could over-represent cells showing high TCR expression. Researchers caution that PCR might favor shorter templates, equally among patients and controls. All four CD4+ subsets of Type 1 diabetes patients contained TCRB CDR3s that were moderately but significantly shorter.

The CDR3 loop spans 14 amino acids. Germline V CDR1 and CDR2: MNHEY, SMNVEV (reference sequence). Trimming took 6 bases from V and 4 from J; bases not matched to a gene: 5. Concerning this clone itself: Its matching antigen is unknown.

Every bit of the isolated RNA underwent reverse transcription, so sequencing read expressed TCRB transcripts. Produced via immunoSEQ multiplex PCR; TCRdb's table is partial and in-frame only. Among some 330,000 clones listed, over 9.5% were seen once. This chain connects TRBV27 to TRBJ2-5, with 10 bases aligning to TRBD2. The source material was naive CD4+ T cells from blood. The sequence was collected from a woman between 18 and 30 years old with type 1 diabetes. CDR3 loop: CASSLAGERETQYF. The CDR3 DNA sequence: TGTGCCAGCAGCCTAGCGGGAGAACGAGAGACCCAGTACTTC.